The clone carrying this TCR beta chain appeared once. Repertoires were generated with immunoSEQ multiplex PCR, while TCRdb's copy carries only in-frame clones and drops some. Found here are under 50,000 clones, 90% of them singletons; the top ten hold 1.3% to 1.5%. The data were taken from a study of T cell changes during pregnancy in multiple sclerosis. This CDR3 has 13 amino acids. CDR1 and CDR2 (germline): MDHEN, SYDVKM. V shed 10 bases and J 8 bases; nucleotides not matched to a gene: 11. This clonotype was obtained from a female donor in good health, enrolled as a control in a pregnancy study. The starting material was peripheral blood, obtained in the first trimester of pregnancy. This chain uses TRBV28 with TRBJ1-5, with TRBD1 matching over 7 bases. The CDR3 loop reads CATWVQQGKPQHF. The CDR3 coding sequence is TGTGCCACCTGGGTCCAACAGGGGAAGCCCCAGCATTTT.